Each of the 20 T cell receptor beta chains below was sequenced from the same sample in a study of blood T cell repertoires in COVID-19. Repertoires were generated with immunoSEQ multiplex PCR, while TCRdb's copy carries only in-frame clones and drops some. This table holds more than 250,000 clones, 88% found once. The sequencing input was peripheral blood. Source of these receptors: a young woman with COVID-19, enrolled during active disease.

V is TRBV6-5 and J is TRBJ1-2; D call uncertain. This CDR3 has 12 amino acids. Trimming removed 11 bases at V and 2 bases at J, with 12 bases between. From germline, CDR1 is MNHEY and CDR2 SVGAGI. The CDR3, as DNA: TGTGCCGCCTTGGGGAGCAACTATGGCTACACCTTC. Protein sequence: CAALGSNYGYTF.

The chain combines TRBV2 with TRBJ2-7, with TRBD1 identical over 8 bases. Germline V gene data show CDR1 as SNHLY and CDR2 as FYNNEI. CDR3 length equals 13 residues. V shed 8 bases, J shed 5 bases, and the junction held 8 bases outside the gene matches. The chain's CDR3 is CASVMTGVNEQYF. CDR3 nucleotide sequence: TGTGCCAGCGTAATGACAGGGGTCAACGAGCAGTACTTC.

The chain carries TRBV7-6 and TRBJ1-4; possibly TRBD1 for D (6 bases). CDR3 length equals 16 residues. Trimming removed 5 bases from V and 2 bases from J, with 15 bases in between. From germline, CDR1 is SGHVS and CDR2 FNYEAQ. The CDR3 sequence is CASSPLQGRTNEKLFF. The CDR3, as DNA: TGTGCCAGCAGCCCCCTACAGGGACGGACTAATGAAAAACTGTTTTTT.

The gene calls are TRBV19 and TRBJ1-1; 7 bases match TRBD1. The CDR3 is made up of 17 amino acids. J was trimmed by 2 bases and V by 6 bases; bases with no gene match: 15. Germline V gives CDR1 LNHDA, CDR2 SQIVND (reference sequence). CDR3 bases: TGTGCCAGTAGATCGGGGTACAGGGGTCTCATAAACACTGAAGCTTTCTTT. It encodes CASRSGYRGLINTEAFF.

The chain is built from TRBV2 and TRBJ1-2, with D perhaps matching TRBD1 (5 bases). V lost 7 bases and J 5 bases, leaving 14 bases between the germline ends. The CDR3 is 13 amino acids. The germline V gene encodes CDR1 SNHLY and CDR2 FYNNEI. The CDR3 DNA reads TGTGCCAGCAAATCGGAGGGGTCTTATGGCTACACCTTC. Residues: CASKSEGSYGYTF.

The chain's CDR3 is CSVLGTGGSTEAFF. CDR3 coding DNA: TGCAGCGTCCTAGGGACAGGGGGAAGCACTGAAGCTTTCTTT. The rearrangement joins TRBV29-1 to TRBJ1-1; 11 bases line up with TRBD1. Germline V gene sequence: CDR1 SQVTM, CDR2 ANQGSEA. The V and J ends lost 6 bases and 4 bases, in that order; junction bases with no gene match: 7. The CDR3 contains 14 residues.

V gene TRBV20-1 combines with J gene TRBJ1-1, with unresolved D. There are 13 residues in the CDR3. Germline V CDR1 and CDR2: DFQATT, SNEGSKA (reference sequence). Trimming took off 3 bases at V and 0 bases at J, with 8 bases between the two ends. The CDR3 sequence is CSASIHMNTEAFF. In DNA form, the CDR3 reads TGCAGTGCTAGTATACACATGAACACTGAAGCTTTCTTT.

This clone was recorded only once. The genes are TRBV16 and TRBJ1-4; TRBD1 aligns across 7 bases. The CDR3 is 17 amino acids. V gave up 6 bases and J gave up 0 bases; unmatched junction bases: 10. Looked up from germline, CDR1 is KGHSY and CDR2 is FQNENV. This CDR3 is CASSLAGQAATNEKLFF. The CDR3 bases are TGTGCCAGCAGTTTAGCCGGACAGGCAGCAACTAATGAAAAACTGTTTTTT.

The V gene is TRBV10-2, the J gene TRBJ2-1; 15 bases agree with TRBD2. This CDR3 contains 14 residues. Per the germline V gene, CDR1 is WSHSY and CDR2 is SAAADI. V trimming: 7 bases; J trimming: 9 bases; junction bases outside the gene matches: 4. CDR3 loop: CASTGTSGGFEQFF. In DNA form, the CDR3 reads TGCGCCAGCACTGGGACTAGCGGGGGGTTTGAGCAGTTCTTC.

The chain couples TRBV13 to TRBJ2-6; TRBD1 matches 8 bases. This CDR3 has 15 residues. The germline V gene encodes CDR1 PRHDT and CDR2 FYEKMQ (reference sequence). V was pared by 5 bases and J by 3 bases, with 3 bases of the junction left unmatched. CDR3 bases: TGTGCCAGCAGCCGGGACAGGAATGGGGCCAACGTCCTGACTTTC. It codes for CASSRDRNGANVLTF. Complete variable domain (other parts from reference TRBV13 and TRBJ2-6): AAGVIQSPRHLIKEKRETATLKCYPIPRHDTVYWYQQGPGQDPQFLISFYEKMQSDKGSIPDRFSAQQFSDYHSELNMSSLELGDSALYFCASSRDRNGANVLTFGAGSRLTVL.

V is TRBV5-4 and J is TRBJ2-1; 7 nucleotides agree with TRBD2. The J segment lost 5 bases and the V segment lost 10 bases, leaving 9 bases of the junction unmatched. Germline V CDR1 and CDR2: SGHNT, YYREEE (reference sequence). The CDR3 contains 13 residues. CDR3 in amino acids: CAPSGDPNNEQFF. In DNA, the CDR3 is TGTGCCCCCAGCGGGGATCCCAACAATGAGCAGTTCTTC.

The J gene is TRBJ2-7, the V gene TRBV6-5; 12 bases are shared with TRBD2. Germline V CDR1 and CDR2: MNHEY, SVGAGI. V trimming: 5 bases; J trimming: 1 base; junction bases outside the gene matches: 3. CDR3 length equals 15 residues. CDR3 sequence: CASSIGLAGSYEQYF. CDR3 coding DNA: TGTGCCAGCAGTATAGGACTAGCGGGATCCTACGAGCAGTACTTC.

This rearrangement joins TRBV3-1 (or the pseudogene TRBV3-2) to TRBJ1-6; TRBD1 aligns across 7 bases. CDR3 length equals 14 residues. The germline CDR1 and CDR2 sequences are LGHDT and YNNKEL (reference sequence). V trimming: 0 bases; J trimming: 7 bases; junction bases outside the gene matches: 0. The CDR3 reads CASSQEGQNSPLHF. In DNA form, the CDR3 reads TGTGCCAGCAGCCAAGAGGGACAGAATTCACCCCTCCACTTT.

This clone has only one observation. The V call is TRBV7-8, the J call TRBJ2-5, with TRBD1 as a possible D gene (6 bases). The CDR3 totals 15 residues. Per the germline V gene, CDR1 is SGHVS and CDR2 is FQNEAQ. V was shortened by 4 bases and J by 5 bases, with 17 bases between the two germline ends. CDR3 sequence (DNA): TGTGCCAGCAGCTCCGTTAACAGGGCGGGCGAGACCCAGTACTTC. This sequence encodes CASSSVNRAGETQYF.

The chain joins TRBV18 to TRBJ2-5; perhaps TRBD2 as D (5 bases). Trimming pared 1 base from V and 5 bases from J, leaving 14 bases between. The germline gives CDR1 KGHSH, CDR2 LQKENI. The CDR3 has 15 residues. Here the CDR3 DNA reads TGTGCCAGCTCACCACGGACCCTGAGCGGTGAGACCCAGTACTTC. Translation: CASSPRTLSGETQYF.

This sequence joins TRBV2 and TRBJ2-1, with D perhaps matching TRBD1 (5 bases). The CDR3 covers 11 residues. Germline lookup yields CDR1 SNHLY and CDR2 FYNNEI. Trimming stripped 9 bases from V and 7 bases from J, with 10 bases between. In DNA, the CDR3 is TGTGCCAGACAGGTTGGGAATGAGCAGTTCTTC. Its protein product is CARQVGNEQFF.

This clone appeared once. The chain recombines TRBV5-4 with TRBJ1-2, with 9 bases matching TRBD1. The germline V gene has CDR1 SGHNT and CDR2 YYREEE (reference sequence). With 3 bases clipped from V and 8 bases from J, the junction kept 5 bases outside the gene matches. The CDR3 totals 13 residues. CDR3 sequence reads: CASSWDRDEGYTF. The CDR3 nucleotides read TGTGCCAGCAGCTGGGACAGGGACGAAGGCTACACCTTC.

The chain carries TRBV6-5 and TRBJ1-1, with D perhaps TRBD1 (5 bases). Trimming removed 5 bases from V and 4 bases from J, with 17 bases in between. Germline V gene lookup returns CDR1 MNHEY and CDR2 SVGAGI. This CDR3 is 15 amino acids long. CDR3 DNA: TGTGCCAGCAGTCCTCATCTGACAGCTGGCACTGAAGCTTTCTTT. This encodes CASSPHLTAGTEAFF.

This rearrangement joins TRBV7-9 to TRBJ2-1, with TRBD2 as a possible D gene (6 bases). Germline assignment: CDR1 SEHNR and CDR2 FQNEAQ (reference sequence). The CDR3 contains 13 residues. V lost 7 bases to trimming and J lost 16 bases, with 23 bases between them. The CDR3 sequence: CASTLAADRVFFF. CDR3 in DNA: TGTGCCAGCACGTTAGCGGCGGACCGGGTTTTTTTCTTC.

The gene calls are TRBV28 and TRBJ1-1, with a weak D call TRBD1 (5 bases). The germline V gene encodes CDR1 MDHEN and CDR2 SYDVKM. CDR3 length: 13 residues. Trimming pared 3 bases from V and 5 bases from J, leaving 10 bases between. CDR3 bases: TGTGCCAGCAGTTTTGAAGGGGCGACTGAAGCTTTCTTT. Amino acid sequence: CASSFEGATEAFF.